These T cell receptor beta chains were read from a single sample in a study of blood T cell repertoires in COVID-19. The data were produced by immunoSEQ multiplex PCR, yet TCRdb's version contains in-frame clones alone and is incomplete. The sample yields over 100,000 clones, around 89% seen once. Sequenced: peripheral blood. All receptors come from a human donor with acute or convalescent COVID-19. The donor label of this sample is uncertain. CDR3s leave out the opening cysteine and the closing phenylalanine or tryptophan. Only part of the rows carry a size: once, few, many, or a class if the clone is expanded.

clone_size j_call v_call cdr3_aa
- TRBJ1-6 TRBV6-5 ASSPGQGSSPLH
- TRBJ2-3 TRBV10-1 ASSEPASWGEWDTQY
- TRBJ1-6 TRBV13 ASNQLPNSPLH
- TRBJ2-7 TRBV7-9 ASSLDWGFYEQY
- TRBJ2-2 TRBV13 ASSLLAGGFSGELF
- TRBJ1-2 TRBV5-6 ASSLAVGAGGYT
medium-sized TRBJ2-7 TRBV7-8 ASSGAGREQY
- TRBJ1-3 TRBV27 ASSLRRGDTIY
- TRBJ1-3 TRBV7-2 ASSLYKPSSGNTIY
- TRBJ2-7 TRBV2 ASSGQGKDEQY
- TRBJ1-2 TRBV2 ASSPGKGHGYT
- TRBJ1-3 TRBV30 AWSSMQGPGNTIY
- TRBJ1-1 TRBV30 AWSTSLNTEAF
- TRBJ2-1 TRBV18 ASSPGGGQSYNEQF
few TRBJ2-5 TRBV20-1 SASPGETQY
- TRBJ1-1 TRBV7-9 ASSLSYSKNTEAF
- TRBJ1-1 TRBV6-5 ASSYSGRVGTEAF
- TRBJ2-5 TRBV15 ATSRRLAGVETQY
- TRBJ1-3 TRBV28 ASSGDRDSGNTIY
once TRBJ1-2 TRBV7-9 ASSLVGGGGALYGYT
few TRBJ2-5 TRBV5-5 ASSLGAGPTYQETQY
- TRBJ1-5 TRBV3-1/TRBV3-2 ASSRQGGNQPQH